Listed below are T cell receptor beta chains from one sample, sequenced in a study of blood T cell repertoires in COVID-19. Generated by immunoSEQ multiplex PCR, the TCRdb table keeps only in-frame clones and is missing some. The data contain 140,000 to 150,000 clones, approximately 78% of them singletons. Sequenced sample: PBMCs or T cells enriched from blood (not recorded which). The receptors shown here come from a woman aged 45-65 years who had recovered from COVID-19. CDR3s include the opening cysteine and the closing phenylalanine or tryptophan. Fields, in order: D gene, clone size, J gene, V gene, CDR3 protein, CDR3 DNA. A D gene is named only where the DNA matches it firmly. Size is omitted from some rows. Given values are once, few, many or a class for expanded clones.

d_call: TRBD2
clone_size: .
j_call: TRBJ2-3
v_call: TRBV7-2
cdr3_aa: CASSLFPSGVTDTQYF
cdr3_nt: TGTGCCAGCAGCTTATTCCCTAGCGGGGTCACAGATACGCAGTATTTT

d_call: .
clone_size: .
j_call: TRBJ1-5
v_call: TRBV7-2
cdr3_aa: CASSLVGQPGGPQHF
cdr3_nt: TGTGCCAGCAGCTTAGTCGGGCAGCCCGGAGGGCCCCAGCATTTT

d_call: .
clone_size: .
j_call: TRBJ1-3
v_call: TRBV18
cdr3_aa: CASSPPSGFGIYF
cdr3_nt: TGTGCCAGCTCACCACCGTCAGGGTTTGGCATATATTTT

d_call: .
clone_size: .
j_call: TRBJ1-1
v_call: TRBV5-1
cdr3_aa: CASSPGTQNTEAFF
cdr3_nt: TGCGCCAGCAGCCCCGGGACACAAAACACTGAAGCTTTCTTT

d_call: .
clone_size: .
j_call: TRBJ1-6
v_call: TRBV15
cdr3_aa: CATSRDRDEVSPLHF
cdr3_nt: TGTGCCACCAGCAGAGACAGGGATGAGGTTTCACCCCTCCACTTT

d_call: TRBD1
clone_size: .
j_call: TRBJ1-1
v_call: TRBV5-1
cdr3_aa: CASSSGQGANTEAFF
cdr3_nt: TGCGCCAGCAGCTCTGGACAGGGGGCGAACACTGAAGCTTTCTTT

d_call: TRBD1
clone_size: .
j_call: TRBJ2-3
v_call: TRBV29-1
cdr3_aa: CSVRDRGGTDTQYF
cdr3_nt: TGCAGCGTCAGGGACAGGGGGGGCACAGATACGCAGTATTTT

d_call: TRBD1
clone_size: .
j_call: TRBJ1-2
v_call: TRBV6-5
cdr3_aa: CASSYLDRVGYGYTF
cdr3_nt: TGTGCCAGCAGTTACCTGGACAGGGTGGGCTATGGCTACACCTTC

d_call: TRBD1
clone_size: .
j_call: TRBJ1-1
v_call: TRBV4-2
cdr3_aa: CASSNRDRGPPEAFF
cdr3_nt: TGTGCCAGCAGCAACCGGGACAGGGGGCCCCCTGAAGCTTTCTTT

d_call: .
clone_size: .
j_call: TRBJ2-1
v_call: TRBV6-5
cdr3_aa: CASTLTEHKNNEQFF
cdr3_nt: TGTGCCAGCACCCTGACAGAGCACAAAAACAATGAGCAGTTCTTC

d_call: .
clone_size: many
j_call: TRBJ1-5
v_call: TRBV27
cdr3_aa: CASREQGGNQPQHF
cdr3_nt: TGTGCCAGCAGGGAACAGGGTGGCAATCAGCCCCAGCATTTT

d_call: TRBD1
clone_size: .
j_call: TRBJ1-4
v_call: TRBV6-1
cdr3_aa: CASSGGQGAVDEKLFF
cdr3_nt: TGTGCCAGCAGTGGGGGACAGGGGGCGGTGGATGAAAAACTGTTTTTT

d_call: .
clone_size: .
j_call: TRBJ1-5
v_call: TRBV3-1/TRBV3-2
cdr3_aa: CASSPERDQPQHF
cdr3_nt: TGTGCCAGCAGCCCTGAGCGGGATCAGCCCCAGCATTTT

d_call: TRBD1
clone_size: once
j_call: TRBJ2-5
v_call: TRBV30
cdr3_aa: CAWTDDRGFGTQYF
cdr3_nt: TGTGCCTGGACCGATGACAGGGGATTCGGGACCCAGTACTTC

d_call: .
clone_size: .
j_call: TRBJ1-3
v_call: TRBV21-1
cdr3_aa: CASSTLDRGPGNTIYF
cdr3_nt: TGTGCCAGCAGCACACTGGACAGGGGGCCTGGAAACACCATATATTTT

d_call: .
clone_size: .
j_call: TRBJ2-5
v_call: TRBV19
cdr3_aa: CASSRTLRRGRSQETQYF
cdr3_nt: TGTGCCAGTAGTAGAACCCTAAGGCGGGGCAGGTCCCAAGAGACCCAGTACTTC

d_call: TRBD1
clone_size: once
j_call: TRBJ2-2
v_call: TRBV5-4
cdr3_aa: CASSSKQGSGTGELFF
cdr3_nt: TGTGCCAGCAGCTCCAAACAGGGGAGCGGCACCGGGGAGCTGTTTTTT

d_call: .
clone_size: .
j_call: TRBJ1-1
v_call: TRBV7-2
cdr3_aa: CASSLRGNPSEAFF
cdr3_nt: TGTGCCAGCAGCTTAAGGGGGAACCCTTCTGAAGCTTTCTTT

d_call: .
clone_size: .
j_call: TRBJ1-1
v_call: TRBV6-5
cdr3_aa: CASTDTYTEAFF
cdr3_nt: TGTGCCAGCACGGACACCTACACTGAAGCTTTCTTT

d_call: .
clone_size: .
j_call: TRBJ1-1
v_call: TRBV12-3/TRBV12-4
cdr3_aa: CASRSYNTEAFF
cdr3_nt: TGTGCCAGCAGATCCTATAACACTGAAGCTTTCTTT

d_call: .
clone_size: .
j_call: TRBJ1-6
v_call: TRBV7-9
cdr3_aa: CASSPARGTFSSPLHF
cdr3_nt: TGTGCCAGCAGCCCTGCCCGGGGGACTTTTAGTTCACCCCTCCACTTT

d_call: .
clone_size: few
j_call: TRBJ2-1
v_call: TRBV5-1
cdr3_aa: CASSLELQSSYNEQFF
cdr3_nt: TGCGCCAGCAGCTTGGAGTTACAGAGCTCCTACAATGAGCAGTTCTTC

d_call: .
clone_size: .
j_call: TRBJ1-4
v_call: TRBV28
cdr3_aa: CASSLVGLTEREKLFF
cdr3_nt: TGTGCCAGCAGTTTAGTGGGCTTAACAGAACGCGAAAAACTGTTTTTT

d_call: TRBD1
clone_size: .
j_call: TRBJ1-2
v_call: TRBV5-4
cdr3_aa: CASSWGDREVYGYTF
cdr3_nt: TGTGCCAGCAGCTGGGGGGACAGGGAAGTCTATGGCTACACCTTC

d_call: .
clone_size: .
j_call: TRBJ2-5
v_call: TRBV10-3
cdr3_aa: CAISEVDSQETQYF
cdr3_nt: TGTGCCATCAGTGAGGTTGACAGTCAAGAGACCCAGTACTTC

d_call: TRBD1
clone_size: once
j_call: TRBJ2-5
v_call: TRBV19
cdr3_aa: CASSVGTAQETQYF
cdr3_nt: TGTGCCAGTAGTGTCGGGACAGCGCAAGAGACCCAGTACTTC

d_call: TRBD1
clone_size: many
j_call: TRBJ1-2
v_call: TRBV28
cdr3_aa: CASSPGQGNYGYTF
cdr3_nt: TGTGCCAGCAGTCCAGGACAGGGTAACTATGGCTACACCTTC

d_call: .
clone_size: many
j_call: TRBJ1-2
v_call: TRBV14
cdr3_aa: CASSQRPGSYTF
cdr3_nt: TGTGCCAGCAGCCAACGGCCGGGGAGCTACACCTTC

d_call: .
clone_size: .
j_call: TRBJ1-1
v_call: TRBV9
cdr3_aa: CASSVGPLGGSTEAFF
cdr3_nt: TGTGCCAGCAGCGTAGGTCCCCTGGGGGGTAGCACTGAAGCTTTCTTT

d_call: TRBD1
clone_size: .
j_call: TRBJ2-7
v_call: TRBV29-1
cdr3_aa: CSATSGQLYEQYF
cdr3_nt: TGCAGCGCCACCTCGGGACAGCTCTACGAGCAGTACTTC

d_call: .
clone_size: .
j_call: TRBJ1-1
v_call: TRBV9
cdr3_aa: CASSPRGQTEAFF
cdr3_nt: TGTGCCAGCAGCCCTAGAGGACAGACTGAAGCTTTCTTT

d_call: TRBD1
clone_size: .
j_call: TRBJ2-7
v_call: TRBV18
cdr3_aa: CASSPAAGQDEQYF
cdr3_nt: TGTGCCAGCTCACCAGCTGCGGGACAGGACGAGCAGTACTTC

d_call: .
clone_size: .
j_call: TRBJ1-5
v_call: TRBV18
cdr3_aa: CASSRGGVGQPQHF
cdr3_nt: TGTGCCAGCTCACGGGGGGGAGTGGGTCAGCCCCAGCATTTT

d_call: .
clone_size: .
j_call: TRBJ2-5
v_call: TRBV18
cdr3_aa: CASSDRETQYF
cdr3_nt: TGTGCCAGCTCAGACAGGGAGACCCAGTACTTC

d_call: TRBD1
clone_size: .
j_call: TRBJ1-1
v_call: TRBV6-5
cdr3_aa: CASSIPQGARTEAFF
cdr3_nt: TGTGCCAGCAGTATCCCACAGGGGGCACGCACTGAAGCTTTCTTT

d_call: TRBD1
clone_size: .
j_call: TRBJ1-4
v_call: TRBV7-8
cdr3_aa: CASSLAKDRGTNEKLFF
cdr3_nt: TGTGCCAGCAGCTTAGCTAAGGACAGGGGAACTAATGAAAAACTGTTTTTT

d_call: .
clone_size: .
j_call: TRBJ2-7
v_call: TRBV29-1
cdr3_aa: CSVGDLAYEQYF
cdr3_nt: TGCAGCGTTGGAGATTTAGCCTACGAGCAGTACTTC

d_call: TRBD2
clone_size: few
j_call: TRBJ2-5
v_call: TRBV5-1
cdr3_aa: CASRKGTSGQETQYF
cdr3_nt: TGCGCCAGCAGAAAAGGGACTAGCGGGCAAGAGACCCAGTACTTC

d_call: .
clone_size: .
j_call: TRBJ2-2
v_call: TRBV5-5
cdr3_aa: CASSFGPGGTGELFF
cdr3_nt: TGTGCCAGCAGCTTTGGACCCGGGGGCACCGGGGAGCTGTTTTTT

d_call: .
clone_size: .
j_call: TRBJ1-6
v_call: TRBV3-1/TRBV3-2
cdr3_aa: CASSQGQRSSYNSPLHF
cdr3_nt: TGTGCCAGCAGCCAAGGACAGAGAAGCTCCTATAATTCACCCCTCCACTTT

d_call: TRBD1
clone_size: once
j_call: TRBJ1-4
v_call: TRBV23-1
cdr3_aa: CASSPWTGPGEKLFF
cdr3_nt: TGCGCCAGCAGTCCTTGGACAGGGCCGGGTGAAAAACTGTTTTTT

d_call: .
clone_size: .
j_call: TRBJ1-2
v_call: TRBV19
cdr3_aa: CASGRNYGYTF
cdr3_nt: TGTGCCAGTGGGCGAAACTATGGCTACACCTTC

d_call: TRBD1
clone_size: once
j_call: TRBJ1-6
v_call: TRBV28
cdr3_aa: CASSFRDRGVSPLHF
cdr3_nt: TGTGCCAGCAGTTTCCGGGACAGGGGTGTCTCACCCCTCCACTTT

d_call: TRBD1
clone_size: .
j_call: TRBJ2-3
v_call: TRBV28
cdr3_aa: CASSPTGRTDTQYF
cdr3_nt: TGTGCCAGCAGCCCGACAGGGCGCACAGATACGCAGTATTTT

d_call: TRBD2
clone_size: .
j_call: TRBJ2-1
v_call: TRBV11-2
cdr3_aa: CASSLGRQSGGGDEQFF
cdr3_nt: TGTGCCAGCAGCTTAGGGAGACAAAGCGGGGGCGGCGATGAGCAGTTCTTC

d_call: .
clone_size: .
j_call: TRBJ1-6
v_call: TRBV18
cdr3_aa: CASSPGQVHNSPLHF
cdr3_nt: TGTGCCAGCTCACCCGGCCAGGTCCATAATTCACCCCTCCACTTT

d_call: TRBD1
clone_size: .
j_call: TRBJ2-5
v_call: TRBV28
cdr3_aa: CASSSGQGAGETQYF
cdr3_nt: TGTGCCAGCAGTTCAGGACAGGGGGCTGGAGAGACCCAGTACTTC

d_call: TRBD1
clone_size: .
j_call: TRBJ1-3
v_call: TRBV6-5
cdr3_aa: CASSETGARVNTIYF
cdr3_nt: TGTGCCAGCAGCGAGACAGGGGCGCGCGTAAACACCATATATTTT

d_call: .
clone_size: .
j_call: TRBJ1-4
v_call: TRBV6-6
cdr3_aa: CASSTPGATNEKLFF
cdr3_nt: TGTGCCAGCAGTACCCCAGGGGCAACTAATGAAAAACTGTTTTTT